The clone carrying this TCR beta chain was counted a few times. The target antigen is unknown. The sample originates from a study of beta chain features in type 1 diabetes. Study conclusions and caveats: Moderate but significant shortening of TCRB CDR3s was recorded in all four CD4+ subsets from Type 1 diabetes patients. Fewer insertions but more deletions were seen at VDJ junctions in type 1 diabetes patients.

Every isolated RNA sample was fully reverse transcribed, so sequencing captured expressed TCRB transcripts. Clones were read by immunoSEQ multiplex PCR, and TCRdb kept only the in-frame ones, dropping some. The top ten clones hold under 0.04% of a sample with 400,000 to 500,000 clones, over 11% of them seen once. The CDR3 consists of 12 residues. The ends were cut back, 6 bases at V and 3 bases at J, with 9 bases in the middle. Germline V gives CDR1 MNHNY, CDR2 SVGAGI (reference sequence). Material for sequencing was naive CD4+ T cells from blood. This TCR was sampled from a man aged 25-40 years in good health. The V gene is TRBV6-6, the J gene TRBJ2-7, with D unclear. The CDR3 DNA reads TGTGCCAGCAGCGAAATAATCTACGAGCAGTACTTC. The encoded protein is CASSEIIYEQYF.